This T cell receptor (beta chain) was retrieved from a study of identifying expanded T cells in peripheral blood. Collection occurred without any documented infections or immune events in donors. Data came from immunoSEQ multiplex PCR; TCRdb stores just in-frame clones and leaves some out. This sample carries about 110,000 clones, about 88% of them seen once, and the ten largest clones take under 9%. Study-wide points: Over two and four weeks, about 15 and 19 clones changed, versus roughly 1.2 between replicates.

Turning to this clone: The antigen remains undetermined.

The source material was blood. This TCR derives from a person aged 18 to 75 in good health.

In nucleotides, the CDR3 is TGCGCCAGCACCTTCCACCGAACAGATACGCAGTATTTT. Translation: CASTFHRTDTQYF. This chain links TRBV5-1 with TRBJ2-3; D ambiguous. V was pared by 6 bases and J by 3 bases, with 11 bases between. The CDR3 is 13 amino acids. Germline loops: CDR1 SGHRS, CDR2 YFSETQ.